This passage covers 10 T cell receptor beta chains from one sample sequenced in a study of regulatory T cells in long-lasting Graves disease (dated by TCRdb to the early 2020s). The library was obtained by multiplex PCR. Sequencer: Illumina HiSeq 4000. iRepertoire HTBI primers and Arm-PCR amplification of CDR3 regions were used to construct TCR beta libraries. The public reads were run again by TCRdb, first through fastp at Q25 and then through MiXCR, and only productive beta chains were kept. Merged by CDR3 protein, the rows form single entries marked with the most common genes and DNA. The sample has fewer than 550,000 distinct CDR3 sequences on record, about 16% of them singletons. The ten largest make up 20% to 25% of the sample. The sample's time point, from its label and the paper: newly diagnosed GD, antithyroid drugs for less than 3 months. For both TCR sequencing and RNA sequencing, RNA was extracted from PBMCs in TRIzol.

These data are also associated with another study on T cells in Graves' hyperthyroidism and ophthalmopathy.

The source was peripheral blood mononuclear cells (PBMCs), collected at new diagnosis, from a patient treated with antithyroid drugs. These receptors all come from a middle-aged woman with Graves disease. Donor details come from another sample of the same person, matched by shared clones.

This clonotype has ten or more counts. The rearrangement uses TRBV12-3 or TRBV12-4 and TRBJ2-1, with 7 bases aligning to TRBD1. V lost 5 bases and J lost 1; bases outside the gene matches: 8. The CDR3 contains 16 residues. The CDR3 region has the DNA TGTGCCAGCAGTCCTTCCACAGGGGAATCCTACAATGAGCAGTTCTTC. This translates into CASSPSTGESYNEQFF.

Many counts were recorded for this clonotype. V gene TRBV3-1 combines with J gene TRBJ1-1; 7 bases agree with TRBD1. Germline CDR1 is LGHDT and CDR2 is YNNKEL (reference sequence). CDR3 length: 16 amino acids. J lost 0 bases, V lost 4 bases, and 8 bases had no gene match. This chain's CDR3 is CASSPRGTDLNTEAFF. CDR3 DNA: TGTGCCAGCAGCCCCAGGGGGACAGACTTGAACACTGAAGCTTTCTTT.

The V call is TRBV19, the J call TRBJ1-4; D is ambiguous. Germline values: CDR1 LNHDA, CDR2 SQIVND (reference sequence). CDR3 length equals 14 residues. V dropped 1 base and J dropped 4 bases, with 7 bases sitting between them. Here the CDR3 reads CASSIGPFNEKLFF. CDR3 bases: TGTGCCAGTAGTATAGGACCTTTTAATGAAAAACTGTTTTTT.

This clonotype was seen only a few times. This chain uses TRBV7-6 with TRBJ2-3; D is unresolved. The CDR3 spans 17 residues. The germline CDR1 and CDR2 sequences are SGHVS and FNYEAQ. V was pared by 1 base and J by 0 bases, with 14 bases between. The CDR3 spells CASSLDPLTVSTDTQYF. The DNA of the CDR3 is TGTGCCAGCAGCTTAGACCCATTAACCGTTAGCACAGATACGCAGTATTTT.

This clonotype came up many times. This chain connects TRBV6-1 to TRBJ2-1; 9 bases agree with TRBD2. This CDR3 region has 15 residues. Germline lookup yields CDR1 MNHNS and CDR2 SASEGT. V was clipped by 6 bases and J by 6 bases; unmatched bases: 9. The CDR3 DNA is TGTGCCAGCAGGATTAGCGGGGGAGTTATCAATGAGCAGTTCTTC. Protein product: CASRISGGVINEQFF.

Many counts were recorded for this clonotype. The CDR3: CASSLGAGDIRIVNEKLFF. CDR3 DNA sequence: TGTGCCAGCAGTTTAGGGGCGGGGGACATCCGAATAGTTAATGAAAAACTGTTTTTT. The genes are TRBV12-3 or TRBV12-4 and TRBJ1-4; weak D call: TRBD1 (6 bases). This CDR3 spans 19 amino acids. Trimming took 1 base from V and 4 from J, leaving 22 bases between them.

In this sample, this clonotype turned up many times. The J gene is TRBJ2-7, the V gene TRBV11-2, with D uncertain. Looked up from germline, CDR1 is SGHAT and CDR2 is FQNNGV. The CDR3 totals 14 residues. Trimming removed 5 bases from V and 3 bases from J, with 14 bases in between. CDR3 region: CASSGVAELYEQYF. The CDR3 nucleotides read TGTGCCAGCAGCGGAGTGGCCGAGCTCTACGAGCAGTACTTC.

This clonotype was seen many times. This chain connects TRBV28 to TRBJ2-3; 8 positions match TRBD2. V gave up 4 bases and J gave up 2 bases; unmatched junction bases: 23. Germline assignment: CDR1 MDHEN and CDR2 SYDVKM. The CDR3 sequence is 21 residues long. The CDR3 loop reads CASSSDGYYLTSGPHTDTQYF. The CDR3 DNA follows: TGTGCCAGCAGTTCCGACGGGTACTACCTAACTAGCGGACCGCACACAGATACGCAGTATTTT. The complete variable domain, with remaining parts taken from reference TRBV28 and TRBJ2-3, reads DVKVTQSSRYLVKRTGEKVFLECVQDMDHENMFWYRQDPGLGLRLIYFSYDVKMKEKGDIPEGYSVSREKKERFSLILESASTNQTSMYLCASSSDGYYLTSGPHTDTQYFGPGTRLTVL.

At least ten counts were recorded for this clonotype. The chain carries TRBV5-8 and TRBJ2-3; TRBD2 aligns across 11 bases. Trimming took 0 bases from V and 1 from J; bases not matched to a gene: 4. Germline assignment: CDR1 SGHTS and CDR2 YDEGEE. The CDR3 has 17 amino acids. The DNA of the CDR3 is TGTGCCAGCAGCTTGGCTACTAGCGGGGGTCGCACAGATACGCAGTATTTT. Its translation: CASSLATSGGRTDTQYF.

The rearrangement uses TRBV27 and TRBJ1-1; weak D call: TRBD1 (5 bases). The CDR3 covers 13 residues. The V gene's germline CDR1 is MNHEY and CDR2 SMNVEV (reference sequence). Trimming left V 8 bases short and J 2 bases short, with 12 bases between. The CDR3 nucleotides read TGTGCCAGCGGTATAGGGGTCAACACTGAAGCTTTCTTT. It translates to CASGIGVNTEAFF.